The clone carrying this T cell receptor beta chain was picked up many times. The antigen remains unidentified. Germline lookup yields CDR1 SGHAT and CDR2 FQNNGV. Trimming removed 2 bases from V and 4 bases from J, with 9 bases in between. This CDR3 is built from 14 residues. Subjects aged 18 to 65 presented with newly diagnosed hyperthyroidism of less than 2 months' duration. The data derive from a study of T cells in Graves' hyperthyroidism and ophthalmopathy. General study points: Most thyroid clonotypes with frequency above 0.001 were detected in blood.

Researchers amplified the TCR beta CDR3 regions from RNA transcripts. The HTBI set primed first-round TCR CDR3 RT-PCR. TCRdb re-called the multiplex PCR reads with MiXCR, one entry per CDR3 protein. Found here are 370,000 or so distinct CDR3 sequences, approximately 14% of them singletons; the top ten hold roughly a quarter. The receptor's source is a woman aged 18-29 years with Graves' hyperthyroidism that later progressed to Graves' ophthalmopathy. The sequenced sample consisted of blood. V and J are TRBV11-2 and TRBJ2-1; D not certain. CDR3 protein: CASSLSARYNEQFF. CDR3 bases: TGTGCCAGCAGCTTATCCGCACGATACAATGAGCAGTTCTTC.